The sample holds one count of the clone carrying this T cell receptor beta chain. This specimen comes from a study of shared clonotypes between healthy human individuals. For the study at large: CD4 naive cells filled three plates per donor, CD4 memory three, CD8 naive two and CD8 memory one.

Naive CD8 cells comprised CD45RO-negative, CCR7-positively selected cells, excluding terminally differentiated effector memory CD45RA+ cells. TCRdb keeps only in-frame clones here, not all; method: immunoSEQ multiplex PCR. This sample has about 590,000 clones, with about 95% found just once. The CDR3 has 13 residues. Germline-derived CDR1 and CDR2 are LNHDA and SQIVND (reference sequence). V was trimmed by 5 bases and J by 1 base, leaving 8 bases between them. This receptor was taken from a woman aged 25 to 39 in good health. The specimen sequenced was naive CD8+ T cells sorted from blood. The rearrangement joins TRBV19 to TRBJ1-1; the D is unclear. CDR3 DNA: TGTGCCAGTAGTTATCTCGAGAACACTGAAGCTTTCTTT. Protein product: CASSYLENTEAFF. Using reference TRBV19 and TRBJ1-1 for the parts outside the CDR3, the full variable domain is DGGITQSPKYLFRKEGQNVTLSCEQNLNHDAMYWYRQDPGQGLRLIYYSQIVNDFQKGDIAEGYSVSREKKESFPLTVTSAQKNPTAFYLCASSYLENTEAFFGQGTRLTVV.